Below, one T cell receptor beta chain is given with its context. Clones were sequenced by immunoSEQ multiplex PCR, and TCRdb holds only the in-frame ones, with some missing. The table lists about 160,000 clones, around four fifths of them singletons, with about 19% in the top ten. V shed 4 bases, J shed 2 bases, and the junction held 4 bases outside the gene matches. CDR3 size: 14 residues. Germline CDR1 and CDR2: SQVTM and ANQGSEA. This entry belongs to a study of blood T cell repertoires in COVID-19. The chain has TRBV29-1 and TRBJ2-7; 11 bases are a match to TRBD2. The sample taken for sequencing was peripheral blood. This sequence was found in a woman over 75 with acute or convalescent COVID-19. CDR3: CSVALAGGPYEQYF. As DNA, the CDR3 is TGCAGCGTTGCTCTAGCGGGGGGACCCTACGAGCAGTACTTC.